This T cell receptor (beta chain) was captured in a study of blood T cell repertoires in COVID-19. Study in general: PBMCs, B-cell-depleted T cells, or T cells provided the cDNA or gDNA that made up the material.

Under the authors' procedure: Amplification of reference gene primers was used by the study to estimate nucleated cell counts. The data were produced by immunoSEQ multiplex PCR, yet TCRdb's version contains in-frame clones alone and is incomplete. V and J calls and clone size are those listed in that table; D and trimming were worked out from the DNA. The data contain 320,000 or so clones, approximately 91% of them seen just once; the ten biggest clones take up 4.5% to 6.5%. Deletions cut 1 base from V and 1 base from J, with 11 bases between. Germline V CDR1 and CDR2: LNHNV, YYDKDF (reference sequence). The CDR3 contains 15 residues. Study members were between about 18 and 95 years old and lived in over 20 US regions. Donors in Cohort 3 counted as recovered after two negative PCRs, clearance, or symptom resolution.

V gene TRBV15 combines with J gene TRBJ2-7; possibly TRBD2 for D (5 bases). Sequencing used PBMCs or T cells enriched from blood (not recorded which). The sequence derives from a man aged 60 to 69 who had recovered from COVID-19. CDR3 in amino acids: CATSRGLAGSYEQYF. The CDR3 nucleotides are TGTGCCACCAGCAGAGGCCTAGCTGGATCCTACGAGCAGTACTTC.